Listed here are 9 T cell receptor beta chains from one sample, sequenced in a study of blood T cell repertoires in COVID-19. Generated by immunoSEQ multiplex PCR, the TCRdb table keeps only in-frame clones and is missing some. The repertoire holds 70,000 to 95,000 clones, around 90% seen once, with around 5% in the top ten. Input material: peripheral blood. These receptors were taken from a woman of 80 years or more with acute or convalescent COVID-19.

The sample holds one count of this clone. The rearrangement links TRBV5-1 to TRBJ2-5, with 7 bases lining up with TRBD1. V shed 2 bases and J 4 bases; nucleotides not matched to a gene: 8. The CDR3 extends over 15 amino acids. Germline assignment: CDR1 SGHRS and CDR2 YFSETQ. CDR3 in amino acids: CASSFTGVGGETQYF. CDR3 DNA sequence: TGCGCCAGCAGCTTCACAGGGGTAGGGGGAGAGACCCAGTACTTC.

The chain employs TRBV2 and TRBJ2-1; D uncertain. Germline CDR1 SNHLY, CDR2 FYNNEI. V lost 3 bases and J 4 bases, leaving 7 bases between the germline ends. The CDR3 extends over 13 amino acids. CDR3 in DNA: TGTGCCAGCAGTGAGGGCTATTACAATGAGCAGTTCTTC. Translation: CASSEGYYNEQFF.

This clone has a single count. The V call is TRBV13, the J call TRBJ1-1, with a possible D match to TRBD1 (5 bases). CDR1 is PRHDT and CDR2 is FYEKMQ in the germline V gene (reference sequence). V shed 5 bases and J shed 8 bases, with 24 bases lying between them. CDR3 length: 16 amino acids. In DNA, the CDR3 is TGTGCCAGCAGCAAAAGACCCGACTCTTCACCAGGGGAAGCTTTCTTT. Amino acid sequence: CASSKRPDSSPGEAFF.

The chain has TRBV5-1 and TRBJ2-7; 9 bases line up with TRBD1. This CDR3 has 15 residues. Per the germline V gene, CDR1 is SGHRS and CDR2 is YFSETQ. V trimming: 3 bases; J trimming: 4 bases; junction bases outside the gene matches: 8. DNA for the CDR3: TGCGCCAGCAGCTCCCGCGGGACAGGGACGTACGAGCAGTACTTC. It yields the protein CASSSRGTGTYEQYF. Full variable domain (rest looked up from reference TRBV5-1 and TRBJ2-7): KAGVTQTPRYLIKTRGQQVTLSCSPISGHRSVSWYQQTPGQGLQFLFEYFSETQRNKGNFPGRFSGRQFSNSRSEMNVSTLELGDSALYLCASSSRGTGTYEQYFGPGTRLTVT.

V is TRBV29-1 and J is TRBJ2-7; a weak D match, TRBD2 (7 bases). Germline assignment: CDR1 SQVTM and CDR2 ANQGSEA. With 1 base removed from V and 6 bases from J, the gap between germline ends came to 25 bases. The CDR3 sequence is 17 residues long. CDR3 DNA sequence: TGCAGCGTTGAAGGAGGAGGGGGAGGGTTTCGTTCCGGCGAGCAGTACTTC. It yields the protein CSVEGGGGGFRSGEQYF.

The CDR3 loop is CASSFRTGPQPQHF. The CDR3 nucleotides are TGTGCCAGCAGCTTCAGGACAGGGCCCCAGCCCCAGCATTTT. The chain couples TRBV5-6 to TRBJ1-5, with TRBD1 matching over 8 bases. From germline, CDR1 is SGHDT and CDR2 YYEEEE. Trimming took 2 bases from V and 7 from J; bases not matched to a gene: 5. The CDR3 sequence is 14 residues long.

The genes are TRBV5-1 and TRBJ2-1, with TRBD1 matching 8 bases. Losses at the gene ends were 0 bases for V and 10 bases for J; bases not matched to a gene: 12. Germline V gene sequence: CDR1 SGHRS, CDR2 YFSETQ. The CDR3 length is 16 residues. This chain's CDR3 is CASSLAASAGGVEQFF. In DNA, the CDR3 is TGCGCCAGCAGCTTGGCCGCTAGCGCAGGGGGCGTGGAGCAGTTCTTC. Based on the CDR3 plus reference TRBV5-1 and TRBJ2-1, the full variable domain is KAGVTQTPRYLIKTRGQQVTLSCSPISGHRSVSWYQQTPGQGLQFLFEYFSETQRNKGNFPGRFSGRQFSNSRSEMNVSTLELGDSALYLCASSLAASAGGVEQFFGPGTRLTVL.

The chain joins TRBV19 to TRBJ2-1, with 7 nucleotides matching TRBD2. Germline CDR1 LNHDA, CDR2 SQIVND (reference sequence). This CDR3 contains 13 residues. CDR3 nucleotides: TGTGCTTCGGGGGGTAGCTCCTACAATGAGCAGTTCTTC. Its translation: CASGGSSYNEQFF.

The chain is built from TRBV14 and TRBJ2-3; D is ambiguous. The germline gives CDR1 SGHDN, CDR2 FVKESK. Trimming took off 4 bases at V and 0 bases at J, with 14 bases between the two ends. CDR3 size: 16 residues. DNA of the CDR3: TGTGCCAGCAGCCCTACGGTACTTACTAGCACAGATACGCAGTATTTT. It translates to CASSPTVLTSTDTQYF.